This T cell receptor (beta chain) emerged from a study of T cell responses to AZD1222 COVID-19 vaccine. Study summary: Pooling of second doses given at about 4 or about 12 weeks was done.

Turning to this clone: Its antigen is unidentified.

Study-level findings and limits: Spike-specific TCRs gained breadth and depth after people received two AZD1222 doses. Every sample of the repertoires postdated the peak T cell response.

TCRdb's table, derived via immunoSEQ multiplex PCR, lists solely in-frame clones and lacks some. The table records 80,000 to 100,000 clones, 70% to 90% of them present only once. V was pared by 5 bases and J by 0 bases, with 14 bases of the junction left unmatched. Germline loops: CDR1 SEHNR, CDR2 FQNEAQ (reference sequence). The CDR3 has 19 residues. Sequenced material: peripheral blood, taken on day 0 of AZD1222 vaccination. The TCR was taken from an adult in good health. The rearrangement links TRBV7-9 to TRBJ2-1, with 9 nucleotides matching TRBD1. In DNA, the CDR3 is TGTGCCAGCAGCGCCGGGACAGGGTTCTACAAGTTCTCCTACAATGAGCAGTTCTTC. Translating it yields CASSAGTGFYKFSYNEQFF.